A selection of T cell receptor beta chains follows, all from one sample in a study of cytomegalovirus exposure and HLA in healthy donors. Here immunoSEQ multiplex PCR was the method, and the copy in TCRdb shows in-frame clones only, minus some. The sample holds about 160,000 clones, 86% seen once. The sample comprised PBMCs. The receptor source for this set is a woman aged 18-35 years in good health and CMV-seronegative. Both conserved end residues are part of each CDR3. The D gene is left open where the match is weak. Where a row states a size, it is once, few, many or the class of an expanded clone; other rows omit it.

v_call,j_call,cdr3_length,clone_size,d_call,cdr3_aa,cdr3_nt
TRBV7-3,TRBJ2-1,16,.,TRBD2,CASSLATSGSYNEQFF,TGTGCCAGCAGCTTAGCGACTAGCGGCTCCTACAATGAGCAGTTCTTC
TRBV19,TRBJ2-5,14,.,TRBD2,CASSKGLVQETQYF,TGTGCCAGTAGTAAGGGACTAGTGCAAGAGACCCAGTACTTC
TRBV7-9,TRBJ2-7,14,.,.,CASSSQDTLYEQYF,TGTGCCAGCAGCTCACAGGATACTCTCTACGAGCAGTACTTC
TRBV4-1,TRBJ1-5,13,.,.,CASSQTSYQPQHF,TGCGCCAGCAGCCAGACATCTTATCAGCCCCAGCATTTT
TRBV4-1,TRBJ1-5,15,.,TRBD1,CASSPSGAGGQPQHF,TGCGCCAGCAGCCCTTCTGGGGCAGGGGGTCAGCCCCAGCATTTT
TRBV18,TRBJ2-2,16,.,TRBD2,CASKLAGGPNTGELFF,TGTGCCAGCAAACTAGCGGGAGGTCCCAACACCGGGGAGCTGTTTTTT
TRBV6-5,TRBJ2-7,14,.,TRBD1,CASSPRGPDYEQYF,TGTGCCAGCAGCCCCAGGGGGCCGGACTACGAGCAGTACTTC
TRBV28,TRBJ2-7,12,.,TRBD1,CASRGGHYEQYF,TGTGCCAGCCGAGGGGGCCACTACGAGCAGTACTTC
TRBV27,TRBJ2-7,13,.,.,CASSLSARNEQYF,TGTGCCAGCAGTTTATCGGCTAGAAACGAGCAGTACTTC
TRBV7-8,TRBJ2-3,15,.,.,CASSLGGRHTDTQYF,TGTGCCAGCAGCTTGGGTGGCAGGCACACAGATACGCAGTATTTT
TRBV4-1,TRBJ2-5,17,.,TRBD2,CASRGIGQRGGQETQYF,TGCGCCAGCAGGGGTATAGGCCAGCGGGGGGGCCAAGAGACCCAGTACTTC
TRBV28,TRBJ1-5,14,.,.,CASSLAGSNQPQHF,TGTGCCAGCAGCTTAGCGGGGTCAAATCAGCCCCAGCATTTT
TRBV6-1,TRBJ2-2,15,.,.,CASSDKGTNTGELFF,TGTGCCAGCAGTGATAAGGGGACGAACACCGGGGAGCTGTTTTTT
TRBV11-2,TRBJ2-3,14,.,.,CASSSPAGVDTQYF,TGTGCCAGCAGCTCTCCCGCAGGGGTTGATACGCAGTATTTT
TRBV5-1,TRBJ2-7,15,.,TRBD2,CASSSYSSGSYEQYF,TGCGCCAGCAGCTCTTATTCTAGCGGATCCTACGAGCAGTACTTC
TRBV5-1,TRBJ2-1,17,once,TRBD1,CASSWNPTGTSTNEQFF,TGCGCCAGCAGCTGGAACCCGACAGGGACCTCCACAAATGAGCAGTTCTTC
TRBV5-1,TRBJ1-3,14,.,.,CASSLAGGGDTIYF,TGCGCCAGCAGCTTGGCGGGGGGCGGTGACACCATATATTTT
TRBV5-1,TRBJ2-1,15,.,TRBD2,CASSLVTSGYNEQFF,TGCGCCAGCAGCTTGGTGACTAGCGGTTACAATGAGCAGTTCTTC
TRBV6-4,TRBJ2-3,12,.,.,CASSDLGDTQYF,TGTGCCAGCAGTGACCTCGGGGATACGCAGTATTTT
TRBV30,TRBJ2-1,10,.,.,CAWQGPPKFF,TGTGCCTGGCAGGGGCCCCCCAAGTTCTTC
TRBV7-9,TRBJ1-4,15,.,.,CASSLGGPTNEKLFF,TGTGCCAGCAGCTTAGGTGGGCCAACTAATGAAAAACTGTTTTTT
TRBV18,TRBJ1-5,15,.,TRBD1,CASSPGQGSTQPQHF,TGTGCCAGCTCACCTGGACAGGGGTCGACTCAGCCCCAGCATTTT
TRBV30,TRBJ2-7,14,.,TRBD2,CAWTSGLAGGEQYF,TGTGCCTGGACTTCGGGACTAGCGGGAGGCGAGCAGTACTTC
TRBV11-2,TRBJ1-1,12,.,.,CASSRTVFQAFF,TGTGCCAGCAGTCGGACAGTGTTTCAAGCTTTCTTT
TRBV19,TRBJ1-5,16,.,TRBD1,CASSIVGTGRNQPQHF,TGTGCCAGTAGTATAGTGGGGACAGGGCGCAATCAGCCCCAGCATTTT
TRBV6-6,TRBJ2-7,14,once,TRBD1,CASSYGTGVWEQYF,TGTGCCAGCAGTTACGGGACAGGGGTGTGGGAGCAGTACTTC
TRBV2,TRBJ1-6,16,once,.,CASTTRQSSYNSPLHF,TGTGCCAGCACAACCCGACAGAGTTCCTATAATTCACCCCTCCACTTT
TRBV19,TRBJ1-5,14,.,TRBD1,CASSIEDGGTAQHF,TGTGCCAGTAGTATCGAAGATGGGGGGACAGCCCAGCATTTT
TRBV5-8,TRBJ2-2,17,.,TRBD2,CASSLESLLAGTGELFF,TGTGCCAGCAGCTTGGAGAGTTTGCTAGCGGGCACCGGGGAGCTGTTTTTT
TRBV5-4,TRBJ2-3,14,.,TRBD2,CASSLLAGADTQYF,TGTGCCAGCAGCTTACTAGCGGGAGCAGATACGCAGTATTTT
TRBV29-1,TRBJ2-7,14,.,TRBD1,CSVGPRAGGYEQYF,TGCAGCGTTGGGCCCCGGGCAGGGGGCTACGAGCAGTACTTC
TRBV6-1,TRBJ2-5,12,.,.,CASMWGLETQYF,TGTGCCAGCATGTGGGGGCTTGAGACCCAGTACTTC
TRBV5-6,TRBJ2-3,15,.,.,CASGGRGRRTDTQYF,TGTGCCAGCGGGGGGCGGGGGCGACGCACAGATACGCAGTATTTT
TRBV28,TRBJ2-1,17,.,.,CASSLDRWGERRSEQFF,TGTGCCAGCAGTTTGGATCGATGGGGCGAGAGACGCAGTGAGCAGTTCTTC
TRBV7-8,TRBJ1-5,16,.,TRBD1,CASSLDAGGIYQPQHF,TGTGCCAGCAGCTTAGATGCAGGGGGAATCTATCAGCCCCAGCATTTT
TRBV2,TRBJ2-1,14,.,TRBD1,CASSDLSGTGRQFF,TGTGCCAGCAGTGACCTCTCTGGGACAGGCCGGCAGTTCTTC
TRBV27,TRBJ1-2,14,.,.,CASSLSDRLGGYTF,TGTGCCAGCAGTTTATCGGACAGATTAGGTGGCTACACCTTC
TRBV28,TRBJ2-2,14,.,.,CASSRRLESGELFF,TGTGCCAGCAGTCGGCGGTTGGAGTCCGGGGAGCTGTTTTTT
TRBV6-1,TRBJ2-1,15,.,.,CASSVTRSSYNEQFF,TGTGCCAGCAGTGTAACTAGGAGCTCCTACAATGAGCAGTTCTTC
TRBV7-8,TRBJ2-1,13,.,.,CASTKLTQNEQFF,TGTGCCAGCACGAAATTGACACAGAATGAGCAGTTCTTC
TRBV6-5,TRBJ2-5,16,.,.,CASSYRWRGRQETQYF,TGTGCCAGCAGTTACCGGTGGAGGGGTAGGCAAGAGACCCAGTACTTC
TRBV7-9,TRBJ2-3,14,.,.,CASSRGDSSDTQYF,TGTGCCAGCAGTCGCGGGGACAGTTCAGATACGCAGTATTTT
TRBV7-2,TRBJ2-4,13,.,.,CASSSPGGNIQYF,TGTGCCAGCAGTTCACCCGGGGGAAACATTCAGTACTTC
TRBV5-6,TRBJ1-4,14,few,TRBD1,CASSERQGSEKLFF,TGTGCCAGCAGCGAAAGACAGGGCAGTGAAAAACTGTTTTTT
TRBV5-1,TRBJ1-2,12,.,TRBD1,CASGTGGYGYTF,TGCGCCAGCGGGACAGGGGGGTATGGCTACACCTTC
TRBV19,TRBJ2-7,15,.,TRBD2,CASRKAGAPSYEQYF,TGTGCCAGTAGGAAAGCGGGAGCCCCCTCCTACGAGCAGTACTTC
TRBV6-1,TRBJ2-1,13,once,.,CASTLDSYNEQFF,TGTGCCAGCACCCTCGACAGTTACAATGAGCAGTTCTTC
TRBV4-1,TRBJ2-7,14,few,.,CASSQDYTSYEQYF,TGCGCCAGCAGCCAAGATTACACCTCCTACGAGCAGTACTTC
TRBV28,TRBJ2-7,12,.,.,CASTQGPYEQYF,TGTGCCAGCACCCAGGGCCCCTACGAGCAGTACTTC
TRBV28,TRBJ2-5,15,.,TRBD2,CASSLGSGRKETQYF,TGTGCCAGCAGTTTAGGTAGCGGGAGGAAAGAGACCCAGTACTTC
TRBV7-9,TRBJ1-1,13,few,.,CASSTDKNTEAFF,TGTGCCAGCAGCACGGACAAGAACACTGAAGCTTTCTTT
TRBV4-1,TRBJ2-7,11,.,.,CASSLRGEQYF,TGCGCCAGCAGCCTTCGGGGGGAGCAGTACTTC
TRBV5-1,TRBJ1-6,16,.,TRBD1,CASSLAQGAYNSPLHF,TGCGCCAGCAGCTTGGCCCAGGGGGCCTATAATTCACCCCTCCACTTT